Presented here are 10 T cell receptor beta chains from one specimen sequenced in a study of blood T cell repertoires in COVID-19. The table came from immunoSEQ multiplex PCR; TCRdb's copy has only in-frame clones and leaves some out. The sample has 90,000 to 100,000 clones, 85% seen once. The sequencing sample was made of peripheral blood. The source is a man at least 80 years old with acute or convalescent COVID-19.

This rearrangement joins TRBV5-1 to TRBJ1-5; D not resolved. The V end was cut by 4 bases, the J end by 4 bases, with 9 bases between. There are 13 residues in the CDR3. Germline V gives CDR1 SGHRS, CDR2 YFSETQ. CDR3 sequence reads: CASSTQYNQPQHF. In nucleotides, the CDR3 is TGCGCCAGCAGCACACAATATAATCAGCCCCAGCATTTT.

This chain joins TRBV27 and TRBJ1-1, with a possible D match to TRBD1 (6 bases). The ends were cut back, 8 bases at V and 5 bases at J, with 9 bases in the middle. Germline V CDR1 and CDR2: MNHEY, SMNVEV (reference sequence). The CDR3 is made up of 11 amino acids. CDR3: CASGGGTEAFF. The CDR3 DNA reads TGTGCCAGCGGGGGCGGGACTGAAGCTTTCTTT.

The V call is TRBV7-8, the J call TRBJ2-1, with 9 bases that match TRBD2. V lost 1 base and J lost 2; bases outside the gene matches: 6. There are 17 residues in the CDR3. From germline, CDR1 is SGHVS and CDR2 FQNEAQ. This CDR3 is CASSLGGTSSPYNEQFF. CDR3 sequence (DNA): TGTGCCAGCAGCTTAGGGGGGACTAGCTCGCCCTACAATGAGCAGTTCTTC.

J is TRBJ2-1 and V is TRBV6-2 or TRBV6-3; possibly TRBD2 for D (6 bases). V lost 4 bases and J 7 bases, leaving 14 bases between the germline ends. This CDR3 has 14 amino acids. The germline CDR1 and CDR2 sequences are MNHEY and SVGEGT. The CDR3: CASSFTGTPNEQFF. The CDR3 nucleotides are TGTGCCAGCAGTTTTACCGGGACTCCAAATGAGCAGTTCTTC.

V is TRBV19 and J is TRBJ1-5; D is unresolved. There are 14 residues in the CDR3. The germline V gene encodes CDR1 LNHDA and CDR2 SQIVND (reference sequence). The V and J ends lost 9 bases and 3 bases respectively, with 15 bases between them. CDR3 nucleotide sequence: TGTGCCAGCCAAGGAAGAGGGCTCAATCAGCCCCAGCATTTT. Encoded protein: CASQGRGLNQPQHF.

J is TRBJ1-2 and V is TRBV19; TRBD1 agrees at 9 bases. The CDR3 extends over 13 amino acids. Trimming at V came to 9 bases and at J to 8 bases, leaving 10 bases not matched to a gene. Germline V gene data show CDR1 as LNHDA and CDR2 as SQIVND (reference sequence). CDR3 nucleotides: TGTGCCAGCTGCCCGGGACAGGGATTCGGCTACACCTTC. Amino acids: CASCPGQGFGYTF.

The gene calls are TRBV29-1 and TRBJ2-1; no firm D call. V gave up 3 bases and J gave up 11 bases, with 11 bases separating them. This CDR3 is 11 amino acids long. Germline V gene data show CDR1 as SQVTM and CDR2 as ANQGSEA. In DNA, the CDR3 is TGCAGCGTTGATAGCAGTCTTCAGCAGTTCTTC. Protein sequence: CSVDSSLQQFF.

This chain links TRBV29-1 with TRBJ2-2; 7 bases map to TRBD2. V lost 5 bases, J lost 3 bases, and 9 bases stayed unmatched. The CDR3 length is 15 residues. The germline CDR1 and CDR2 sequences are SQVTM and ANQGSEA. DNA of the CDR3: TGCAGCGTTAAGTGGGCTAGCGGCTACACCGGGGAGCTGTTTTTT. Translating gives CSVKWASGYTGELFF.

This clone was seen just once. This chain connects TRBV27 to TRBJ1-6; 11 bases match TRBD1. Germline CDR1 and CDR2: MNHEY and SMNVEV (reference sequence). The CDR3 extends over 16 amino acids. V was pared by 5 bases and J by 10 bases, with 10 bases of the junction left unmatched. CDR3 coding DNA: TGTGCCAGCAGTCAGGGGACAGGGGGTAGCAAGTCACCCCTCCACTTT. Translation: CASSQGTGGSKSPLHF.

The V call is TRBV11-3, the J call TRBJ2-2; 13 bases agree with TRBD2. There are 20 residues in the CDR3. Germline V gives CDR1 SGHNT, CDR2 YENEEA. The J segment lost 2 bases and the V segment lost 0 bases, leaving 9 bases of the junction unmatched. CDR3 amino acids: CASSLDPPGLAGLNTGELFF. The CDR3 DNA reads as TGTGCCAGCAGCTTAGACCCTCCGGGACTAGCGGGACTTAACACCGGGGAGCTGTTTTTT.